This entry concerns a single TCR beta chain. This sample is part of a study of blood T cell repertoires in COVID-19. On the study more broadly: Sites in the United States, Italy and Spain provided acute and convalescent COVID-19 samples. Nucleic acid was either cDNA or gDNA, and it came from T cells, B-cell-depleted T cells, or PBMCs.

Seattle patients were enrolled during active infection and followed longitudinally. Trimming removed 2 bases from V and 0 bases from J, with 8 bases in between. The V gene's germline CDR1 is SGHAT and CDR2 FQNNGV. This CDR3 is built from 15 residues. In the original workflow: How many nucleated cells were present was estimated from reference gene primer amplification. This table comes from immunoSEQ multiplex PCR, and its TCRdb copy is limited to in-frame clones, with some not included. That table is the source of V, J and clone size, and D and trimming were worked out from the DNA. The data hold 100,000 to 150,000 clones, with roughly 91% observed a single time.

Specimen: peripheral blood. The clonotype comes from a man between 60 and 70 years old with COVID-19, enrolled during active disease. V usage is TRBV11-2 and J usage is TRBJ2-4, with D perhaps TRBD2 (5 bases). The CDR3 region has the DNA TGTGCCAGCAGCTTAATCGGGGTAGCCAAAAACATTCAGTACTTC. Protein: CASSLIGVAKNIQYF.